The 27 T cell receptor beta chains below come from one sample, sequenced in a study of blood T cells in healthy people across ages. It was with a sample-barcoded 5' primer and a J-beta primer mix that a second PCR of roughly 6 to 11 cycles was run. A single record per CDR3 protein comes from TCRdb applying MiXCR to the 5' RACE reads. The sample consists of some 1.8 million distinct CDR3 sequences, about two fifths of them appearing once. Sequencing used blood. The receptors were gathered from a human donor in good health.

This clonotype was detected a few times. The chain joins TRBV6-4 to TRBJ2-5, with D uncertain. Trimming left V 0 bases short and J 6 bases short, with 5 bases between. CDR1 is MRHNA, CDR2 SNTAGT, per germline. The CDR3 runs 12 residues. CDR3 DNA: TGTGCCAGCAGTGACTCGATTAAGACCCAGTACTTC. Translation gives CASSDSIKTQYF.

The CDR3 DNA sequence: TGTGCCAGCAGCTTATGGATGCGTAAAGAAGCTTTCTTT. Translation gives CASSLWMRKEAFF. The chain has TRBV7-2 and TRBJ1-1; unclear D gene. Trimming cost V 2 bases and J 8 bases, with 12 bases left between them. Germline assignment: CDR1 SGHTA and CDR2 FQGNSA. The CDR3 has 13 amino acids.

This sequence joins TRBV28 and TRBJ2-3, with 9 bases fitting TRBD1. CDR3 length: 17 residues. Trimming at V came to 0 bases and at J to 1 base, leaving 5 bases not matched to a gene. Per germline, CDR1 MDHEN and CDR2 SYDVKM. Here the CDR3 DNA reads TGTGCCAGCAGTTTATGGACAGGGGGTGGGGGCACAGATACGCAGTATTTT. Protein: CASSLWTGGGGTDTQYF.

This clonotype was detected a few times. This chain connects TRBV28 to TRBJ2-7; TRBD2 aligns across 11 bases. With 5 bases clipped from V and 0 bases from J, the junction kept 9 bases outside the gene matches. The germline V gene has CDR1 MDHEN and CDR2 SYDVKM. The CDR3 spans 17 residues. The CDR3: CASSTGTSGTSSYEQYF. CDR3 in DNA: TGTGCCAGCAGTACCGGGACTAGCGGTACTAGCTCCTACGAGCAGTACTTC.

The chain employs TRBV2 and TRBJ2-3; the match to TRBD2 covers 11 bases. Trimming at V came to 0 bases and at J to 4 bases, leaving 6 bases not matched to a gene. From germline, CDR1 is SNHLY and CDR2 FYNNEI. CDR3 size: 17 residues. CDR3 coding DNA: TGTGCCAGCAGTGAAGCCTCCCTAGCGGGGGGATCAGATACGCAGTATTTT. The encoded protein is CASSEASLAGGSDTQYF.

This rearrangement joins TRBV7-9 to TRBJ1-5; TRBD1 agrees at 12 bases. CDR1 SEHNR and CDR2 FQNEAQ come from the germline V gene (reference sequence). The CDR3 sequence is 17 residues long. J gave up 2 bases and V 5 bases, and 7 bases lay outside the gene matches. As DNA, the CDR3 is TGTGCCAGCAGCCCCGGGACAGGGGGCAAAGGCAATCAGCCCCAGCATTTT. Translated, it gives CASSPGTGGKGNQPQHF.

The J gene is TRBJ2-2, the V gene TRBV4-1, with 7 bases fitting TRBD1. Germline V gene lookup returns CDR1 MGHRA and CDR2 YSYEKL. The CDR3 extends over 17 amino acids. The ends lost 4 bases at V and 0 bases at J; junction bases unmatched: 8. CDR3 residues: CASSRRDSETNTGELFF. The CDR3, as DNA: TGCGCCAGCAGCCGCCGGGACAGCGAGACGAACACCGGGGAGCTGTTTTTT.

The genes are TRBV6-5 and TRBJ2-1; D is uncertain. Germline V lookup: CDR1 MNHEY, CDR2 SVGAGI. The CDR3 has 15 amino acids. V lost 4 bases and J 2 bases, leaving 12 bases between the germline ends. The CDR3 region is CASSFVESAYNEQFF. The DNA of the CDR3 is TGTGCCAGCAGTTTCGTAGAGAGTGCCTACAATGAGCAGTTCTTC.

This clonotype was counted many times. The chain combines TRBV12-3 or TRBV12-4 with TRBJ2-3; no definite D call. CDR3 length: 12 residues. V was pared by 6 bases and J by 2 bases, with 6 bases between. This chain's CDR3 is CASSLHTDTQYF. DNA for the CDR3: TGTGCCAGCAGCTTACACACAGATACGCAGTATTTT.

The table lists this clonotype with many counts. The chain couples TRBV20-1 to TRBJ2-1; TRBD2 aligns across 8 bases. Germline trimming cut 3 bases from V and 5 bases from J; bases unmatched to any gene: 15. The CDR3 loop spans 17 amino acids. CDR1 DFQATT and CDR2 SNEGSKA come from the germline V gene (reference sequence). CDR3 region: CSARPFGGSGINNEQFF. CDR3 nucleotide sequence: TGCAGTGCTAGGCCCTTCGGGGGTAGCGGGATTAACAATGAGCAGTTCTTC.

The CDR3 region has the DNA TGTGCCAGCAGTTACCGCGGACAGGGAGTTTACAATGAGCAGTTCTTC. The encoded protein is CASSYRGQGVYNEQFF. V gene TRBV6-2 or TRBV6-3 combines with J gene TRBJ2-1, with 8 bases that match TRBD1. Germline CDR1 is MNHEY and CDR2 is SVGEGT. This CDR3 is built from 16 residues. V trimming: 2 bases; J trimming: 4 bases; junction bases outside the gene matches: 7.

This chain connects TRBV29-1 to TRBJ2-7; possible D gene TRBD1, 7 bases. Trimming took off 0 bases at V and 7 bases at J, with 28 bases between the two ends. The CDR3 is 18 residues long. The germline V gene encodes CDR1 SQVTM and CDR2 ANQGSEA. In DNA, the CDR3 is TGCAGCGTTGAAGAGGTTCAATATGGACAGGACTACGAGAGGGAGCAGTACTTC. It specifies CSVEEVQYGQDYEREQYF.

The table lists this clonotype with many counts. The rearrangement links TRBV10-3 to TRBJ2-3, with TRBD1 matching 9 bases. The junction had 12 bases not matched to a gene; V was cut back by 11 bases and J by 6 bases. The CDR3 is 14 residues long. Germline V gene data show CDR1 as ENHRY and CDR2 as SYGVKD. CDR3 protein: CALRPGTGIDTQYF. DNA of the CDR3: TGTGCCTTAAGGCCCGGGACAGGGATTGATACGCAGTATTTT.

The V and J genes are TRBV7-2 and TRBJ1-4; weak D call: TRBD1 (5 bases). This CDR3 spans 14 amino acids. Germline values: CDR1 SGHTA, CDR2 FQGNSA. V dropped 2 bases and J dropped 4 bases, with 8 bases sitting between them. This CDR3 reads CASSLMGGNEKLFF. The CDR3 nucleotides read TGTGCCAGCAGCTTAATGGGGGGTAATGAAAAACTGTTTTTT. Full variable domain (outside the CDR3, taken from reference TRBV7-2 and TRBJ1-4): GAGVSQSPSNKVTEKGKDVELRCDPISGHTALYWYRQSLGQGLEFLIYFQGNSAPDKSGLPSDRFSAERTGGSVSTLTIQRTQQEDSAVYLCASSLMGGNEKLFFGSGTQLSVL.

This clonotype was observed a handful of times. The CDR3 protein is CASSYTGAGVTPLHF. In nucleotides, the CDR3 is TGTGCCAGCAGCTACACAGGGGCCGGGGTTACTCCCCTCCACTTT. The J gene is TRBJ1-6, the V gene TRBV7-2; TRBD1 matches at 7 bases. The CDR3 spans 15 residues. The V and J ends lost 4 bases and 13 bases, in that order; junction bases with no gene match: 13. CDR1 SGHTA and CDR2 FQGNSA come from the germline V gene.

The gene calls are TRBV20-1 and TRBJ2-5, with D possibly being TRBD2 (6 bases). The germline V and J ends were trimmed by 1 base and 2 bases, with 17 bases remaining between them. This CDR3 is built from 16 residues. CDR1 is DFQATT and CDR2 is SNEGSKA in the germline V gene (reference sequence). CDR3 residues: CSARAGLADPQETQYF. The CDR3, as DNA: TGCAGTGCTAGAGCAGGATTAGCGGATCCACAAGAGACCCAGTACTTC.

This clonotype was observed many times. The chain combines TRBV29-1 with TRBJ2-4; possibly TRBD1 for D (6 bases). This CDR3 comprises 15 residues. Germline V gives CDR1 SQVTM, CDR2 ANQGSEA. The V end was cut by 0 bases, the J end by 1 base, with 10 bases between. The CDR3 DNA reads as TGCAGCGTTGAAGATCGTCAGGGGGCCAAAAACATTCAGTACTTC. It yields the protein CSVEDRQGAKNIQYF.

This clonotype was found many times. The chain is built from TRBV10-3 and TRBJ2-3; D uncertain. Germline-derived CDR1 and CDR2 are ENHRY and SYGVKD. Trimming took off 4 bases at V and 3 bases at J, with 8 bases between the two ends. This CDR3 is built from 13 residues. CDR3 sequence (DNA): TGTGCCATCAGTGCCCCCAGGACAGATACGCAGTATTTT. It is translated as CAISAPRTDTQYF.

This chain links TRBV15 with TRBJ1-1; no definite D call. CDR3 length: 17 amino acids. Trimming cost V 0 bases and J 5 bases, with 19 bases left between them. CDR1 is LNHNV, CDR2 YYDKDF, per germline (reference sequence). For the CDR3, the DNA is TGTGCCACCAGCAGAGAAGTAGGGCCGTGGGAAGGAACTGAAGCTTTCTTT. Protein sequence: CATSREVGPWEGTEAFF.

This clonotype was seen a few times. J is TRBJ2-1 and V is TRBV2; 9 bases agree with TRBD1. The CDR3 length is 14 residues. Germline lookup yields CDR1 SNHLY and CDR2 FYNNEI. J was trimmed by 9 bases and V by 6 bases; bases with no gene match: 9. For the CDR3, the DNA is TGTGCCAGCAGCCTGATGGGGACAGGGAGTGAGCAGTTCTTC. The encoded protein is CASSLMGTGSEQFF.

V usage is TRBV12-3 or TRBV12-4 and J usage is TRBJ2-1; D might be TRBD1 (8 bases). Between the trimmed V and J ends, which lost 4 bases and 4 bases, there was a span of 14 bases. The CDR3 extends over 15 amino acids. Here the CDR3 DNA reads TGTGCCAGCAGTTCGAGCGGGGACAGGTACAATGAGCAGTTCTTC. Its translation: CASSSSGDRYNEQFF.

This chain connects TRBV10-3 to TRBJ1-6, with a possible D match to TRBD1 (6 bases). The germline V gene encodes CDR1 ENHRY and CDR2 SYGVKD. V was trimmed by 5 bases and J by 0 bases, leaving 14 bases between them. This CDR3 region has 17 residues. The CDR3 DNA reads TGTGCCATCAGTACCACAGGGTTAAGCTCCTATAATTCACCCCTCCACTTT. Amino acid sequence: CAISTTGLSSYNSPLHF.

This chain links TRBV4-2 with TRBJ2-1; tentatively, D is TRBD1 or TRBD2 (5 bases each). In germline, CDR1 is LGHNA, CDR2 YNFKEQ. The germline V and J ends were trimmed by 0 bases and 6 bases, with 15 bases remaining between them. CDR3 size: 16 residues. The CDR3 region is CASSQDLGTTSNEQFF. DNA of the CDR3: TGTGCCAGCAGCCAAGACCTCGGGACCACTAGCAATGAGCAGTTCTTC.

This clonotype was seen a few times. The V call is TRBV6-2 or TRBV6-3, the J call TRBJ1-2; 9 positions agree with TRBD1. Germline CDR1 and CDR2: MNHEY and SVGEGT. The length of the CDR3 is 16 residues. V lost 4 bases to trimming and J lost 2 bases; unmatched junction nucleotides: 8. The CDR3 loop reads CASSSRTGAINYGYTF. CDR3 nucleotide sequence: TGTGCCAGCAGTTCGAGGACAGGGGCGATAAACTATGGCTACACCTTC.

This chain uses TRBV20-1 with TRBJ2-5; D gene uncertain. Germline V lookup: CDR1 DFQATT, CDR2 SNEGSKA (reference sequence). V dropped 3 bases and J dropped 4 bases, with 12 bases sitting between them. CDR3 length equals 13 residues. DNA for the CDR3: TGCAGTGCTAGTGGGTGGGAAGGAGAGACCCAGTACTTC. It specifies CSASGWEGETQYF.

The table lists this clonotype with a few counts. This chain uses TRBV20-1 with TRBJ2-1; TRBD2 matches 11 bases. The germline V gene encodes CDR1 DFQATT and CDR2 SNEGSKA (reference sequence). V was clipped by 0 bases and J by 4 bases; unmatched bases: 8. This CDR3 spans 17 amino acids. In nucleotides, the CDR3 is TGCAGTGCTAGAGATAGGGCTAGCGGGGGGAGATACAATGAGCAGTTCTTC. Protein: CSARDRASGGRYNEQFF.

The V and J genes are TRBV5-1 and TRBJ1-1; D might be TRBD1 (6 bases). Germline lookup yields CDR1 SGHRS and CDR2 YFSETQ. Trimming took 1 base from V and 4 from J, leaving 14 bases between them. This CDR3 spans 15 amino acids. CDR3 sequence: CASSLFGQRGTEAFF. CDR3 DNA sequence: TGCGCCAGCAGCTTGTTCGGACAGAGGGGCACTGAAGCTTTCTTT.